This T cell receptor beta chain stems from a study of T cell responses to AZD1222 COVID-19 vaccine. Generated by immunoSEQ multiplex PCR, the TCRdb table keeps only in-frame clones and is missing some. The data show more than 75,000 clones, about nine tenths seen once. Pooling covered second doses at about 4 or about 12 weeks. Broader study findings: Nearly half of spike-specific TCRs reportedly go after variant regions that carry no mutations.

Note on this clone: Its target is not known.

The CDR3 contains 16 residues. Per germline, CDR1 MGHRA and CDR2 YSYEKL. The ends were cut back, 4 bases at V and 2 bases at J, with 16 bases in the middle. The chain couples TRBV4-1 to TRBJ2-3; D unresolved. Specimen: peripheral blood, collected 28 days after the second AZD1222 dose. The TCR originated in an adult who received the AZD1222 COVID-19 vaccine. DNA for the CDR3: TGCGCCAGCAGCCTAAGCTTGGGAAGCCTCACAGATACGCAGTATTTT. It translates to CASSLSLGSLTDTQYF.